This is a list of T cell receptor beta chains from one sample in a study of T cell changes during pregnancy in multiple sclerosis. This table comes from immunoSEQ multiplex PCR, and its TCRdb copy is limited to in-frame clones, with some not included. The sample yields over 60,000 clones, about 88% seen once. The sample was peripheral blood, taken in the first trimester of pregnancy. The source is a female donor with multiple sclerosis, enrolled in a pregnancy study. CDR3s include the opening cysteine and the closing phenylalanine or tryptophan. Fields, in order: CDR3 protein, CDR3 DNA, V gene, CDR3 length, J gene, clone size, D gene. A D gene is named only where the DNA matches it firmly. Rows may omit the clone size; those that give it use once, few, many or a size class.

CASSLRDGGGYEQYF TGTGCCAGCAGCTTGAGGGACGGGGGAGGCTACGAGCAGTACTTC TRBV9 15 TRBJ2-7 . .
CASRLAERSYNEQFF TGTGCCAGTAGACTAGCGGAGCGTTCCTACAATGAGCAGTTCTTC TRBV19 15 TRBJ2-1 . TRBD2
CASSLWWAGEQFF TGCGCCAGCAGCTTGTGGTGGGCTGGAGAGCAGTTCTTC TRBV5-1 13 TRBJ2-1 few .
CASTESVGGQETQYF TGTGCCAGCACCGAGAGTGTCGGGGGGCAAGAGACCCAGTACTTC TRBV2 15 TRBJ2-5 . TRBD2
CAISEPGGNEQFF TGTGCCATCAGTGAGCCCGGGGGCAATGAGCAGTTCTTC TRBV10-3 13 TRBJ2-1 . .
CASSLDRVQLGYTF TGTGCCAGCAGCTTGGACAGGGTACAGTTAGGCTACACCTTC TRBV5-4 14 TRBJ1-2 . .
CASGPPGAAKYGYTF TGTGCTAGTGGACCCCCTGGGGCAGCGAAGTATGGCTACACCTTC TRBV12-5 15 TRBJ1-2 . .
CASSYRVDYSNQPQHF TGTGCCAGCAGCTACAGGGTCGATTATAGCAATCAGCCCCAGCATTTT TRBV5-8 16 TRBJ1-5 . .
CASSADTSSGNTIYF TGTGCCAGCAGCGCAGACACCAGCTCTGGAAACACCATATATTTT TRBV9 15 TRBJ1-3 . .
CASSLQRGGTGELFF TGTGCCAGTAGTCTTCAGCGGGGGGGCACCGGGGAGCTGTTTTTT TRBV19 15 TRBJ2-2 . TRBD2
CASSRRQGRRGTEAFF TGTGCCAGCAGTAGACGACAGGGGAGGCGAGGCACTGAAGCTTTCTTT TRBV27 16 TRBJ1-1 . TRBD1
CASSLSGVEQYF TGTGCCAGCAGCTTAAGTGGAGTCGAGCAGTACTTC TRBV7-2 12 TRBJ2-7 . .
CASSGLQGARGYTF TGTGCCAGCAGCGGGTTACAGGGGGCTCGGGGCTACACCTTC TRBV4-2 14 TRBJ1-2 . TRBD1
CASRQGVEKLFF TGTGCCAGCAGACAGGGGGTAGAAAAACTGTTTTTT TRBV6-1 12 TRBJ1-4 . TRBD1
CASSDGGAHTDTQYF TGTGCCAGCAGTGATGGCGGGGCGCACACAGATACGCAGTATTTT TRBV6-4 15 TRBJ2-3 . .
CASSLQDNEQFF TGTGCCAGCAGCCTACAGGACAATGAGCAGTTCTTC TRBV16 12 TRBJ2-1 . .
CASSLGQADFRPQHF TGTGCCAGCAGCTTGGGACAGGCTGATTTCCGGCCCCAGCATTTT TRBV5-6 15 TRBJ1-5 . .
CASSLRGQGSLSGNTIYF TGTGCCAGCAGTTTACGAGGACAGGGGTCACTCTCTGGAAACACCATATATTTT TRBV27 18 TRBJ1-3 . TRBD1
CASSQQTGQETQYF TGCGCCAGCAGCCAGCAGACAGGGCAAGAGACCCAGTACTTC TRBV5-1 14 TRBJ2-5 . TRBD1
CASSVGRLNVLTF TGTGCCAGCAGCGTAGGGCGGCTCAACGTCCTGACTTTC TRBV9 13 TRBJ2-6 . .
CASSPLAGHNEQFF TGTGCCAGCAGTCCCCTAGCGGGGCACAATGAGCAGTTCTTC TRBV27 14 TRBJ2-1 . TRBD2
CASSPPGGAYEQYF TGTGCCAGCAGCCCCCCGGGAGGGGCCTACGAGCAGTACTTC TRBV4-2 14 TRBJ2-7 . TRBD2
CASSLQASSGNTIYF TGTGCCAGCAGCCTACAGGCGAGCTCTGGAAACACCATATATTTT TRBV14 15 TRBJ1-3 . .
CASSLFSYTQYF TGTGCCAGCAGCTTGTTCAGTTATACGCAGTATTTT TRBV5-6 12 TRBJ2-3 . .
CASSLYATLLTKANYGYTF TGCGCCAGCAGCTTGTACGCGACACTCTTAACAAAAGCTAACTATGGCTACACCTTC TRBV5-1 19 TRBJ1-2 . .
CASRRDPNQPQHF TGTGCCAGTCGCAGGGATCCCAATCAGCCCCAGCATTTT TRBV2 13 TRBJ1-5 . .
CASKDHQGISGNTIYF TGCGCCAGCAAAGACCACCAGGGGATCTCTGGAAACACCATATATTTT TRBV10-2 16 TRBJ1-3 . .
CASSPWEAGSSSYNEQFF TGCGCCAGCAGCCCCTGGGAGGCGGGATCTAGCTCCTACAATGAGCAGTTCTTC TRBV4-1 18 TRBJ2-1 few .
CASSLRLQETQYF TGTGCCAGCAGCTTACGACTTCAAGAGACCCAGTACTTC TRBV7-9 13 TRBJ2-5 . .
CASSLSSRGYEQYF TGTGCCAGCAGTTTATCATCCAGGGGCTACGAGCAGTACTTC TRBV27 14 TRBJ2-7 . .